This T cell receptor beta chain was sequenced for a study of human T cells and chemical hapten exposure. TCRdb itself ran the RACE reads through MiXCR, one entry per CDR3 protein. The repertoire has about 54,000 distinct CDR3 sequences, 9.9% of them found once; the top ten carry 1.5% to 2%. The germline V gene has CDR1 WSHSY and CDR2 SAAADI. V lost 6 bases and J lost 10, with 18 bases in between. The CDR3 spans 13 residues. Indicated time point: patch test 2, 6 weeks after DPC sensitization. Treatment specified: therapeutic diphenylcyclopropenone sensitization with weekly scalp DPC. The sample here was whole blood, taken in connection with sensitization to the hapten diphenylcyclopropenone (DPC). The source of this sequence is a woman between 50 and 59 years old with alopecia areata. Some clones in this sample may be carry-over from other donors' samples. J is TRBJ1-1 and V is TRBV10-2; D may be TRBD1 (5 bases). The CDR3 DNA reads TGCGCCAGCAGGGAAGGGGACCTTGCGGGAGCTTTCTTT. Residues: CASREGDLAGAFF.